A selection of T cell receptor beta chains follows, all from one sample in a study of blood T cell repertoires in COVID-19. Data came from immunoSEQ multiplex PCR; TCRdb stores just in-frame clones and leaves some out. The table includes roughly 140,000 clones, approximately 82% detected once. Specimen: peripheral blood. The source of these receptors is a man aged 60-69 years with active or convalescent COVID-19. Each CDR3 is given with its conserved first and last residue. D genes are given only for firm matches. The listing skips clone size in some rows; elsewhere it reads once, few, many or a size class.

>TRBV10-3|few|TRBD1|TRBJ1-1
TGTGCCATCAGTGAGCCGCAGGGGGGAGGCACTGAAGCTTTCTTT
CAISEPQGGGTEAFF
>TRBV15|.|TRBD1|TRBJ2-2
TGTGCCACCAGCATTCGACAGGGAAGTACCACCGGGGAGCTGTTTTTT
CATSIRQGSTTGELFF
>TRBV23-1|.|TRBD1|TRBJ1-2
TGCGCCAGGTCGGGACAGCGCTACACCTTC
CARSGQRYTF
>TRBV28|.|.|TRBJ1-2
TGTGCCAGCAGTTGGAGTCCCACAGGGAAGGGGTATGGCTACACCTTC
CASSWSPTGKGYGYTF
>TRBV9|.|TRBD2|TRBJ2-3
TGTGCCAGCAGCGTTCGGGGGGATATTACAGATACGCAGTATTTT
CASSVRGDITDTQYF
>TRBV6-2/TRBV6-3|once|TRBD1|TRBJ1-5
TGTGCCAGCAGTAACCGCCGGACAGGGAAAGTGGGGAATCAGCCCCAGCATTTT
CASSNRRTGKVGNQPQHF
>TRBV24-1|once|TRBD2|TRBJ2-5
TGTGCCACCAGTGACAAAACCCGACTAGCAGGAGAGACCCAGTACTTC
CATSDKTRLAGETQYF
>TRBV6-2/TRBV6-3|.|.|TRBJ1-1
TGTGCCAGCAGTTACCTAGGAGAATTCAACACTGAAGCTTTCTTT
CASSYLGEFNTEAFF
>TRBV5-8|.|TRBD1|TRBJ1-1
TGTGCCAGCAGCTTAACGGGACAGGGGCGGACTGAAGCTTTCTTT
CASSLTGQGRTEAFF
>TRBV18|.|TRBD1|TRBJ1-1
TGTGCCAGCTCAGCGACAGGGGGCGCCGGCACTGAAGCTTTCTTT
CASSATGGAGTEAFF
>TRBV25-1|.|.|TRBJ2-1
TGTGCCAGCATACCCACCGTGGGCAGGGCCGATTATGAGCAGTTCTTC
CASIPTVGRADYEQFF
>TRBV2|.|TRBD1|TRBJ1-5
TGTGCCAGCGGAAGGGACAGAAGAAATCAGCCCCAGCATTTT
CASGRDRRNQPQHF
>TRBV11-3|.|TRBD2|TRBJ2-1
TGTGCCAGCAGCTTCGGACTAGCGGGGAAGCTAAGCTCCTACAATGAGCAGTTCTTC
CASSFGLAGKLSSYNEQFF
>TRBV5-4|.|TRBD1|TRBJ2-3
TGTGCCAGCCGACTTGACAGGGAATACGGAGATACGCAGTATTTT
CASRLDREYGDTQYF
>TRBV24-1|.|.|TRBJ1-2
TGTGCCACCAGTGACCCCCTGCGCAAGGAGGGCTACACCTTC
CATSDPLRKEGYTF
>TRBV18|.|TRBD1|TRBJ1-5
TGTGCCAGCTCACCAAGACAGGGCGTACAGCCCCAGCATTTT
CASSPRQGVQPQHF
>TRBV4-3|.|.|TRBJ1-2
TGCGCCAGCAGCCACGGACAGCCTAACTATGGCTACACCTTC
CASSHGQPNYGYTF
>TRBV10-3|.|TRBD1|TRBJ1-2
TGTGCCATCAGGGCTCAACAGGGGAACTATGGCTACACCTTC
CAIRAQQGNYGYTF
>TRBV5-8|.|.|TRBJ2-2
TGTGCCAGCAAAATCAGGGTGCCCGGGGAGCTGTTTTTT
CASKIRVPGELFF
>TRBV30|.|TRBD1|TRBJ1-5
TGTGCCTGGAGTGGGGACAGGCAAAATCAGCCCCAGCATTTT
CAWSGDRQNQPQHF
>TRBV6-2/TRBV6-3|.|.|TRBJ1-4
TGTGCCAGCAGCCTCGAGGGACTGACTGAAGAAAAACTGTTTTTT
CASSLEGLTEEKLFF
>TRBV6-5|.|TRBD2|TRBJ2-5
TGTGCCAGCAGTTACTCGGCTAGCGGGGGGGAGACCCAGTACTTC
CASSYSASGGETQYF
>TRBV6-5|.|TRBD1|TRBJ1-2
TGTGCCAGCGGAACAGGGGCCTACTATGGCTACACCTTC
CASGTGAYYGYTF
>TRBV25-1|few|TRBD1|TRBJ1-1
TGTGCCAGCAGAGGACAGGGCGGTACTGAAGCTTTCTTT
CASRGQGGTEAFF
>TRBV6-5|.|TRBD1|TRBJ1-6
TGTGCCAGCAGTTACGAAACCGGGACAGGGACTTCACCCCTCCACTTT
CASSYETGTGTSPLHF
>TRBV9|.|.|TRBJ2-2
TGTGCCAGCAGCGTCACAGGGCTGGGCACCGGGGAGCTGTTTTTT
CASSVTGLGTGELFF
>TRBV11-2|.|.|TRBJ1-2
TGTGCCAGCAGCTTAGCATCTTTACAGAATACTAACTATGGCTACACCTTC
CASSLASLQNTNYGYTF
>TRBV13|.|.|TRBJ1-3
TGTGCCAGCAGCTTATGGGCAGGGGTAGCTGGAAACACCATATATTTT
CASSLWAGVAGNTIYF
>TRBV6-5|.|.|TRBJ2-3
TGTGCCAGCAGTTACGAGGGCAACACAGATACGCAGTATTTT
CASSYEGNTDTQYF
>TRBV27|.|.|TRBJ2-3
TGTGCCAGCAGTTTATCAGGACATTCGCAGTATTTT
CASSLSGHSQYF
>TRBV6-5|once|.|TRBJ1-5
TGTGCCAGCAGTTACTCGGGGCAGGGTCGCAATCAGCCCCAGCATTTT
CASSYSGQGRNQPQHF
>TRBV6-2/TRBV6-3|.|.|TRBJ1-5
TGTGCCAGCAGTTACCGGGGGGCTGGGAGCAATCAGCCCCAGCATTTT
CASSYRGAGSNQPQHF
>TRBV7-8|.|.|TRBJ2-2
TGTGCCAGCAGCTTAGCAGTGGCCAACACCGGGGAGCTGTTTTTT
CASSLAVANTGELFF
>TRBV6-5|.|.|TRBJ1-3
TGTGCCAGCGCTAGGGGGGGGACCTCTGGAAACACCATATATTTT
CASARGGTSGNTIYF